Presented here are 10 T cell receptor beta chains from one specimen sequenced in a study of cytomegalovirus exposure and HLA in healthy donors. Data came from immunoSEQ multiplex PCR; TCRdb stores just in-frame clones and leaves some out. The profile covers under 250,000 clones, with around 80% appearing a single time and around 1.2% taken by the ten largest. Sequencing input: PBMCs. Receptors originate from a woman aged 25-40 years in good health and CMV-seronegative.

The rearrangement links TRBV11-2 to TRBJ1-5, with unresolved D. Trimming left V 0 bases short and J 0 bases short, with 6 bases between. Germline CDR1 SGHAT, CDR2 FQNNGV. CDR3 length equals 15 residues. CDR3 nucleotides: TGTGCCAGCAGCTTAGACAGGTATAGCAATCAGCCCCAGCATTTT. Translation gives CASSLDRYSNQPQHF.

This chain links TRBV28 with TRBJ2-5; D might be TRBD2 (6 bases). The CDR3 spans 14 residues. The germline V gene has CDR1 MDHEN and CDR2 SYDVKM. The V end was cut by 4 bases, the J end by 1 base, with 10 bases between. CDR3 nucleotide sequence: TGTGCCAGCAGTTCATTGGGGGGCCAAGAGACCCAGTACTTC. Its translation: CASSSLGGQETQYF.

This chain connects TRBV6-1 to TRBJ1-5; D is uncertain. Deletions cut 10 bases from V and 3 bases from J, with 13 bases between. Germline V gene lookup returns CDR1 MNHNS and CDR2 SASEGT. CDR3 length: 13 amino acids. CDR3 amino acids: CATRALVNQPQHF. The CDR3 DNA sequence: TGTGCCACCAGAGCTTTGGTCAATCAGCCCCAGCATTTT.

This clone was detected a few times. V usage is TRBV10-3 and J usage is TRBJ1-2; 8 bases align to TRBD1. Per germline, CDR1 ENHRY and CDR2 SYGVKD. The CDR3 has 13 amino acids. Trimming cost V 8 bases and J 5 bases; bases outside gene matches: 7. CDR3 coding DNA: TGTGCCATCCGGACAGGGACTTCATATGGCTACACCTTC. The encoded protein is CAIRTGTSYGYTF.

The chain uses TRBV11-2 and TRBJ2-7; possibly TRBD2 for D (7 bases). Trimming took off 8 bases at V and 7 bases at J, with 21 bases between the two ends. The germline CDR1 and CDR2 sequences are SGHAT and FQNNGV. This CDR3 region has 14 residues. CDR3 residues: CASAQLGGQEEQYF. The CDR3 nucleotides are TGTGCCAGCGCCCAGTTGGGGGGGCAGGAGGAGCAGTACTTC. Combining the CDR3 with reference TRBV11-2 and TRBJ2-7 gives the whole variable domain EAGVAQSPRYKIIEKRQSVAFWCNPISGHATLYWYQQILGQGPKLLIQFQNNGVVDDSQLPKDRFSAERLKGVDSTLKIQPAKLEDSAVYLCASAQLGGQEEQYFGPGTRLTVT.

This chain joins TRBV19 and TRBJ2-7; TRBD2 agrees at 13 bases. J lost 2 bases, V lost 6 bases, and 7 bases had no gene match. CDR3 length: 16 amino acids. Germline loops: CDR1 LNHDA, CDR2 SQIVND (reference sequence). CDR3 nucleotide sequence: TGTGCCAGTAGGGAAAACGGACTAGCGGGGGCCTACGAGCAGTACTTC. As protein: CASRENGLAGAYEQYF.

Turning to this clone: Different DNA sequences within this sample yield the same CDR3. V and J are TRBV5-1 and TRBJ2-7, with D possibly being TRBD2 (5 bases). The CDR3 consists of 16 residues. The V gene lost 0 bases and the J gene lost 0 bases, with 13 bases spanning the gap. The V gene's germline CDR1 is SGHRS and CDR2 YFSETQ. DNA of the CDR3: TGCGCCAGCAGCTTGGCCACGGGAACGGGCTCCTACGAGCAGTACTTC. Residues: CASSLATGTGSYEQYF.

This chain connects TRBV18 to TRBJ1-5, with 8 positions matching TRBD1. Trimming took 5 bases from V and 4 from J; bases not matched to a gene: 4. The CDR3 sequence is 14 residues long. Germline assignment: CDR1 KGHSH and CDR2 LQKENI. The CDR3 is CASSATGGNQPQHF. The CDR3 region has the DNA TGTGCCAGCTCAGCAACAGGGGGAAATCAGCCCCAGCATTTT.

The chain joins TRBV28 to TRBJ1-5, with TRBD1 matching over 7 bases. This CDR3 region has 13 residues. Germline V CDR1 and CDR2: MDHEN, SYDVKM. The V gene end was trimmed by 5 bases and the J gene end by 7 bases; junction bases not matched to a gene: 5. The CDR3 loop is CASSVDRSQPQHF. CDR3 DNA sequence: TGTGCCAGCAGTGTGGACAGGTCCCAGCCCCAGCATTTT.

The V gene is TRBV6-1, the J gene TRBJ2-7; TRBD2 aligns across 9 bases. The CDR3 runs to 16 residues. V was clipped by 2 bases and J by 2 bases; unmatched bases: 7. Germline lookup yields CDR1 MNHNS and CDR2 SASEGT. CDR3: CASSEPRGGRAYEQYF. The CDR3 nucleotides are TGTGCCAGCAGTGAACCCCGGGGCGGGAGGGCCTACGAGCAGTACTTC.